The rows below give T cell receptor beta chains drawn from one sample of a study of T cell changes during pregnancy in multiple sclerosis. Profiled with immunoSEQ multiplex PCR; TCRdb holds only in-frame clones, not every one. The sample lists around 99,000 clones, roughly 92% occurring once. The material sequenced was peripheral blood, taken in the first trimester of pregnancy. The receptors here all came from a female donor with multiple sclerosis, enrolled in a pregnancy study. Each CDR3 is given with its conserved first and last residue. The D gene is left open where the match is weak. Size is omitted from some rows. Given values are once, few, many or a class for expanded clones.

-,TRBV11-2,-,TRBJ2-5,TGTGCCAGCAGCTTAGAAAGCACCGGGGCCCAGTACTTC,CASSLESTGAQYF
-,TRBV10-3,-,TRBJ1-1,TGTGCCATCAATCCAGGGGTAATGAACACTGAAGCTTTCTTT,CAINPGVMNTEAFF
-,TRBV7-3,-,TRBJ2-3,TGTGCCAGCAGCTTACGGAGGGCAGATACGCAGTATTTT,CASSLRRADTQYF
once,TRBV13,-,TRBJ1-1,TGTGCCAGCGACAGGCCCGAAGAGGGTGGCGACACTGAAGCTTTCTTT,CASDRPEEGGDTEAFF
few,TRBV13,-,TRBJ2-7,TGTGCCAGCAGCCCAGGAGGGTCCCACTACGAGCAGTACTTC,CASSPGGSHYEQYF
-,TRBV14,-,TRBJ2-3,TGTGCCAGCAGCAATAAACAGTTCACAGATACGCAGTATTTT,CASSNKQFTDTQYF
-,TRBV7-6,-,TRBJ2-3,TGTGCCAGCACCGATGTTGGCGGGGCGGACACAGATACGCAGTATTTT,CASTDVGGADTDTQYF
-,TRBV19,-,TRBJ1-1,TGTGCCAGTACACTTACGGGAGGGCTCCTAAACACTGAAGCTTTCTTT,CASTLTGGLLNTEAFF
-,TRBV28,TRBD1,TRBJ2-7,TGTGCCAGCAGTTTCTGGGACAGCAAGTACGAGCAGTACTTC,CASSFWDSKYEQYF
-,TRBV27,-,TRBJ2-2,TGTGCCAGCAGTTTAGGGACACTCACCGGGGAGCTGTTTTTT,CASSLGTLTGELFF
-,TRBV6-5,TRBD1,TRBJ1-2,TGTGCCAGCAGAAATGACAGGGGCGCTAACTATGGCTACACCTTC,CASRNDRGANYGYTF
-,TRBV28,-,TRBJ2-5,TGTGCCAGCAGTCCCACGGGGGTGGGTGGAGAGACCCAGTACTTC,CASSPTGVGGETQYF
-,TRBV19,-,TRBJ1-2,TGTGCCAGTAGTTCACCGGGGGACCACCCTAACTATGGCTACACCTTC,CASSSPGDHPNYGYTF
once,TRBV2,TRBD2,TRBJ2-1,TGTGCCAGCAGTGAAATAGCGGGAGTTAGGAAGGATGAGCAGTTCTTC,CASSEIAGVRKDEQFF
-,TRBV29-1,TRBD2,TRBJ2-5,TGCAGCGTTGGTACTAGCGGGAGGAGGGAGACCCAGTACTTC,CSVGTSGRRETQYF
-,TRBV30,-,TRBJ2-2,TGTGCCTGGAGAGTGGTCGGGAGCGGGACCGGGGAGCTGTTTTTT,CAWRVVGSGTGELFF
-,TRBV7-3,TRBD1,TRBJ1-1,TGTGCCAGCAGCTTTGGGACAGAACACCAGCCAGAATTT,CASSFGTEHQPEF
-,TRBV11-3,-,TRBJ2-2,TGTGCCAGCAGTAAAGGACAGAGGGTTGGCGGACCGAACACCGGGGAGCTGTTTTTT,CASSKGQRVGGPNTGELFF
once,TRBV7-2,-,TRBJ1-3,TGTGCCAGCAGCTTAGCTGCAGGGCTCCATCGCTACTCTGGAAACACCATATATTTT,CASSLAAGLHRYSGNTIYF
-,TRBV27,TRBD1,TRBJ1-2,TGTGCCAGCAGCACTCTTCGGGACAGAAACTATGGCTACACCTTC,CASSTLRDRNYGYTF
-,TRBV30,TRBD1,TRBJ1-5,TGTGCCTGGAGTCCGGGACAGGGGACTAATCAGCCCCAGCATTTT,CAWSPGQGTNQPQHF
-,TRBV9,-,TRBJ2-7,TGTGCCAGCAGCGTAGGACTACCACCCTACGAGCAGTACTTC,CASSVGLPPYEQYF
-,TRBV19,-,TRBJ1-1,TGTGCCAGTACCAGGGGTCCTGCGGCCCTAATGAACACTGAAGCTTTCTTT,CASTRGPAALMNTEAFF
-,TRBV7-2,-,TRBJ2-3,TGTGCCAGCAGCTCCAGAGGCCGACTTAATACGCAGTATTTT,CASSSRGRLNTQYF
-,TRBV7-2,-,TRBJ2-7,TGTGCCAGCAGCGAGAATCAGGGCTACGAGCAGTACTTC,CASSENQGYEQYF
-,TRBV12-2,-,TRBJ2-1,TGTGCAAGTCGCTTAGCGAACCGGGAGTACAATGAGCAGTTCTTC,CASRLANREYNEQFF
-,TRBV5-6,TRBD1,TRBJ1-2,TGTGCCAGCAGCTGGGACAGAGGGGGCTACACCTTC,CASSWDRGGYTF
once,TRBV5-1,TRBD2,TRBJ2-1,TGCGCCAGCACCGGGACTAGCGGGTACAATGAGCAGTTCTTC,CASTGTSGYNEQFF
few,TRBV2,-,TRBJ1-5,TGTGCCAGCAGTACCTGGAGCCCGGTGGGCAATCAGCCCCAGCATTTT,CASSTWSPVGNQPQHF
few,TRBV25-1,TRBD1,TRBJ1-3,TGTGCCAGCAGTGATCCCAAGGACAGGACGGGAAACACCATATATTTT,CASSDPKDRTGNTIYF
-,TRBV6-1,TRBD2,TRBJ2-7,TGTGCCAGCAGTGAATGGGCTAGCGGGAGGGCCCTCGTACCTTCCTACGAGCAGTACTTC,CASSEWASGRALVPSYEQYF
-,TRBV9,-,TRBJ2-3,TGTGCCAGCAGCGCGGGGGTACTAGGGACAGATACGCAGTATTTT,CASSAGVLGTDTQYF
once,TRBV5-6,TRBD1,TRBJ1-2,TGTGCCAGCAGATCAAGAGTCGGGACAGGGAACTCCTATGGCTACACCTTC,CASRSRVGTGNSYGYTF
-,TRBV19,-,TRBJ2-1,TGTGCCAGTAGTATAGGCGGCTTGTACAATGAGCAGTTCTTC,CASSIGGLYNEQFF
-,TRBV4-1,-,TRBJ1-3,TGCGCCAGCAGCCAAGAAATCCAGGGCTCTGGAAACACCATATATTTT,CASSQEIQGSGNTIYF
-,TRBV30,-,TRBJ2-5,TGTGCCTGGATCACAGACGGTGAAGAGACCCAGTACTTC,CAWITDGEETQYF
-,TRBV2,-,TRBJ2-3,TGTGCCAGCACTGTTTTAGATACGCAGTATTTT,CASTVLDTQYF
-,TRBV28,TRBD2,TRBJ2-7,TGTGCCAGCACTCCCCTGGGGGGGGTGGCCAACGAGCAGTACTTC,CASTPLGGVANEQYF
once,TRBV5-1,TRBD2,TRBJ2-7,TGCGCCAGCAGCCTCGGACTAGCGGAGGAATACGAGCAGTACTTC,CASSLGLAEEYEQYF
-,TRBV28,-,TRBJ2-7,TGTGCCAGCAGTCCCCTCTCTAGCGAGCAGTACTTC,CASSPLSSEQYF
-,TRBV7-2,TRBD2,TRBJ2-1,TGTGCCAGCAGAAAGGGGCTAGCGGGAAGCGATGAGCAGTTCTTC,CASRKGLAGSDEQFF
-,TRBV7-2,-,TRBJ1-1,TGTGCCAGCAAGAGGATCACTGAAGCTTTCTTT,CASKRITEAFF
-,TRBV7-2,TRBD1,TRBJ2-7,TGTGCCAGCAGCTTACCCAGGACAGGGGGCACGGACGAGCAGTACTTC,CASSLPRTGGTDEQYF
-,TRBV9,-,TRBJ2-5,TGTGCCAGCAGCGTAGGAGGGAACCAAGAGACCCAGTACTTC,CASSVGGNQETQYF
-,TRBV9,-,TRBJ2-7,TGTGCCAGCAGCGTGGGCGGGTACCCCTACGAGCAGTACTTC,CASSVGGYPYEQYF
-,TRBV11-1,TRBD1,TRBJ1-1,TGTGCCAGCAGCGAACAAGGACAGGGTCGCACTGAAGCTTTCTTT,CASSEQGQGRTEAFF
-,TRBV10-3,TRBD1,TRBJ1-2,TGTGCCATCATGGGGACAGGGAATGGCTACACCTTC,CAIMGTGNGYTF
-,TRBV4-1,TRBD2,TRBJ2-7,TGCGCCAGCAGCCAAGTAGTAGGACTAGCGTTCTCCTACGAGCAGTACTTC,CASSQVVGLAFSYEQYF
-,TRBV4-3,-,TRBJ1-4,TGCGCCAGCAGCCAGGGGGGGGGTGCAACTAATGAAAAACTGTTTTTT,CASSQGGGATNEKLFF
-,TRBV25-1,-,TRBJ2-7,TGTGCCAGCAGTTCCCCGGGACTCCTGAACAACGAGCAGTACTTC,CASSSPGLLNNEQYF
-,TRBV10-2,-,TRBJ2-3,TGCGCCAGCAGTGAAGTTGCGGCTAGCACAGATACGCAGTATTTT,CASSEVAASTDTQYF
-,TRBV6-5,-,TRBJ2-7,TGTGCCGGCAGTTACGACAGCTCCTACGAGCAGTACTTC,CAGSYDSSYEQYF
-,TRBV9,-,TRBJ1-4,TGTGCCAGCAGCGAGGGGCCCCAGAATGAAAAACTGTTTTTT,CASSEGPQNEKLFF
-,TRBV6-5,-,TRBJ2-2,TGTGCCAGCGGTTCGGGACTTAATACCGGGGAGCTGTTTTTT,CASGSGLNTGELFF
-,TRBV4-2,TRBD2,TRBJ2-1,TGTGCCAGCAGCCAATTAACCGGGACTAGCGCTTACAATGAGCAGTTCTTC,CASSQLTGTSAYNEQFF
once,TRBV11-1,TRBD2,TRBJ2-1,TGTGCCAGCAGCTTAGTAGCGGGAGGGGGTACCAATGAGCAGTTCTTC,CASSLVAGGGTNEQFF
-,TRBV5-6,TRBD1,TRBJ2-1,TGTGCCAGCAGAACGGGACAGTTCAGCTCCTACAATGAGCAGTTCTTC,CASRTGQFSSYNEQFF